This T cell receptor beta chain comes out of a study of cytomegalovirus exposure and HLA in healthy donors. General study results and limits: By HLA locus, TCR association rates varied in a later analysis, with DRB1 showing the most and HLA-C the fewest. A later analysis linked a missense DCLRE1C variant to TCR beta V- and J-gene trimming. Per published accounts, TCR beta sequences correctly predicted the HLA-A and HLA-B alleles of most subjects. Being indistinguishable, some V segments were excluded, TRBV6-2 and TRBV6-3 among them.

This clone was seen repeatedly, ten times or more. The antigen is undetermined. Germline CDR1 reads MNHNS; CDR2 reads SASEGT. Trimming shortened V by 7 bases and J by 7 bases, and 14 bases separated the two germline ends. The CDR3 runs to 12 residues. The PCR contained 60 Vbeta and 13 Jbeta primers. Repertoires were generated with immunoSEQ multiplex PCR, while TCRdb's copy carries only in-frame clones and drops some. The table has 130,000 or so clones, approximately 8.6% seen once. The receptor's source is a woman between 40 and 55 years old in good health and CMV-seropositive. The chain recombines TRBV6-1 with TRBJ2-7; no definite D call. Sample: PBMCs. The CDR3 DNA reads TGTGCCAGCACCCCTAGGCAACGGGAGCAGTACTTC. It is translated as CASTPRQREQYF.